Listed here are 8 T cell receptor beta chains from one sample, sequenced in a study of blood T cell repertoires in COVID-19. Profiling relied on immunoSEQ multiplex PCR, and the TCRdb table lists in-frame clones only, not all of them. The repertoire holds some 160,000 clones, about 89% seen once, with approximately 2.9% in the top ten. Material: peripheral blood. These receptors all stem from a man between 60 and 75 years old with acute or convalescent COVID-19.

This rearrangement joins TRBV11-2 to TRBJ2-1; TRBD2 matches at 11 bases. The CDR3 loop spans 16 amino acids. Germline V CDR1 and CDR2: SGHAT, FQNNGV. J was trimmed by 8 bases and V by 1 base; bases with no gene match: 7. DNA of the CDR3: TGTGCCAGCAGCTTAGTGTCTAGCGGGGGGAATGATGAGCAGTTCTTC. As protein: CASSLVSSGGNDEQFF.

The rearrangement joins TRBV10-3 to TRBJ2-3, with 10 bases matching TRBD2. V lost 6 bases, J lost 1 base, and 7 bases stayed unmatched. CDR1 and CDR2 from the germline V gene are ENHRY and SYGVKD. This CDR3 spans 16 amino acids. The CDR3, as DNA: TGTGCCATCAGCTCCGGGACTAGCGTGGGCACAGATACGCAGTATTTT. It translates to CAISSGTSVGTDTQYF.

The chain has TRBV7-2 and TRBJ2-1; TRBD2 matches at 12 bases. CDR1 is SGHTA and CDR2 is FQGNSA in the germline V gene. This CDR3 spans 15 amino acids. Trimming removed 5 bases from V and 6 bases from J; junction bases left unmatched: 5. CDR3 loop: CASSPRTSGVNEQFF. DNA of the CDR3: TGTGCCAGCAGCCCGAGGACTAGCGGGGTCAATGAGCAGTTCTTC.

The rearrangement links TRBV7-9 to TRBJ1-4; 9 bases match TRBD1. The length of the CDR3 is 15 residues. Trimming cost V 4 bases and J 5 bases; bases outside gene matches: 5. Looked up from germline, CDR1 is SEHNR and CDR2 is FQNEAQ (reference sequence). CDR3 bases: TGTGCCAGCAGCTCTGCCGGGACAGGGAATGAAAAACTGTTTTTT. Translated, it gives CASSSAGTGNEKLFF.

The V and J genes are TRBV7-9 and TRBJ2-1; 10 bases are a match to TRBD2. The J segment lost 7 bases and the V segment lost 6 bases, leaving 9 bases of the junction unmatched. Germline lookup yields CDR1 SEHNR and CDR2 FQNEAQ (reference sequence). The CDR3 totals 15 residues. In DNA, the CDR3 is TGTGCCAGCAGGTTTACTAGCGGGGTCTTTAATGAGCAGTTCTTC. Translating it yields CASRFTSGVFNEQFF.

CDR3 coding DNA: TGTGCTAGTGGTTTGGTTTATACAGGGGGAATGGGTGAAGCTTTCTTT. Protein sequence: CASGLVYTGGMGEAFF. The chain uses TRBV12-5 and TRBJ1-1; 8 bases align to TRBD1. Germline V gives CDR1 LGHNT, CDR2 FRNRAP. The CDR3 contains 16 residues. J was trimmed by 7 bases and V by 0 bases; bases with no gene match: 10.

This chain links TRBV7-6 with TRBJ1-1; D is uncertain. Trimming left V 5 bases short and J 4 bases short, with 17 bases between. The germline V gene encodes CDR1 SGHVS and CDR2 FNYEAQ. This CDR3 comprises 15 residues. CDR3 DNA sequence: TGTGCCAGCAGCCCGCTCTGGAGGGCCGTCACTGAAGCTTTCTTT. Amino acid sequence: CASSPLWRAVTEAFF. Full variable domain (rest looked up from reference TRBV7-6 and TRBJ1-1): GAGVSQSPRYKVTKRGQDVALRCDPISGHVSLYWYRQALGQGPEFLTYFNYEAQQDKSGLPNDRFSAERPEGSISTLTIQRTEQRDSAMYRCASSPLWRAVTEAFFGQGTRLTVV.

This clone was seen only a few times. The chain joins TRBV25-1 to TRBJ1-1, with D perhaps TRBD1 (6 bases). Germline V lookup: CDR1 MGHDK, CDR2 SYGVNS. The V and J ends lost 6 bases and 5 bases respectively, with 13 bases between them. The CDR3 contains 13 residues. As DNA, the CDR3 is TGTGCCAGCAGCCCAGGGGAAATGACTGAAGCTTTCTTT. Protein sequence: CASSPGEMTEAFF.